This TCR beta chain is from a study of CD4+ T cells in melanoma (dated by TCRdb to between 2022 and 2023). Turning to the overall study: The study examined neoantigen-specific CD4+ T cells in human melanoma. Overall study outcomes, separate from this receptor: Neoantigen-specific CD4+ T cells were reported to be correlated with the function of CD8+ T cells, macrophages and B cells. According to the report, neoantigen-specific CD4+ T cells in melanoma displayed diverse differentiation states.

Concerning this clone itself: This clone's antigen is unknown. No per-base quality is available; no much larger clone lies one base away.

Donors were patients with melanoma. The library was generated by the immunoSEQ multiplex PCR assay. This is the immuneACCESS table as TCRdb keeps it, with only in-frame sequences that have V and J called. A part of the clones is gone; compared with another copy, unresolved V genes explain less than half, and the rest is unexplained. This sample is represented by around 9,500 clones; 70% to 80% of them were singletons. The ten largest clones capture 24% of the sample. This clonotype originated in a human donor with melanoma. The sequencing sample was made of tumor tissue.

The nucleotide sequence is given as TGCGCCAGCAGCCTAAGCGGGGCCGGCGGAGATACGCAGTATTTT. The encoded protein is CASSLSGAGGDTQYF. The V and J genes are TRBV5-1 and TRBJ2-3, and 7 bases in between align with TRBD2. V and J are trimmed by 4 bases and 5 bases, and the gene matches miss 10 bases of the junction. CDR1 SGHRS and CDR2 YFSETQ were looked up in the germline V gene. The CDR3, cysteine through phenylalanine, is 15 amino acids long. Here the CDR3 DNA is all that survives: 45 bases in frame from base 1.